The source of this T cell receptor beta chain is a study of blood T cell repertoires in COVID-19. Here immunoSEQ multiplex PCR was the method, and the copy in TCRdb shows in-frame clones only, minus some. The sample holds some 150,000 clones; more than 75% are singletons and the top ten take approximately 5%. This receptor was taken from a human donor in a cohort sampled during active COVID-19. The sample consisted of peripheral blood.

CDR3 region: CASSGDRDNQPQHF. In DNA, the CDR3 is TGTGCCAGCAGCGGGGACAGGGACAATCAGCCCCAGCATTTT. This chain links TRBV5-6 with TRBJ1-5; 9 bases match TRBD1. The ends lost 4 bases at V and 3 bases at J; junction bases unmatched: 2. Germline V CDR1 and CDR2: SGHDT, YYEEEE. The CDR3 consists of 14 residues.